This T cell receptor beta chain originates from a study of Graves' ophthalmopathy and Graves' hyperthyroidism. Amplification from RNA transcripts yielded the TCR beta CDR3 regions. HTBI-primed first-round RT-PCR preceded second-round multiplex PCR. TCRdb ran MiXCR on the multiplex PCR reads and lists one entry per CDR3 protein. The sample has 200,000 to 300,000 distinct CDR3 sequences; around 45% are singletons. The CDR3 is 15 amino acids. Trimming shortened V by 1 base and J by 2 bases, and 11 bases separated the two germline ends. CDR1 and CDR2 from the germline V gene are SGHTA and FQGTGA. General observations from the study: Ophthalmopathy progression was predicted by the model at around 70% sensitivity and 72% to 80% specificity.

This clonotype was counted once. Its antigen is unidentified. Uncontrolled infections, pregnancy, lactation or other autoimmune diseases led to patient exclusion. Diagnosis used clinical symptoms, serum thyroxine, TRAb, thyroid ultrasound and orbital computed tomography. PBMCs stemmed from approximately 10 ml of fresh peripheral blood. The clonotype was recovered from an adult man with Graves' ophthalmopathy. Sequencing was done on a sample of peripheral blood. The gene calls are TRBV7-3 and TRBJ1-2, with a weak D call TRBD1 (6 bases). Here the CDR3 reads CASSLMTGVNYGYTF. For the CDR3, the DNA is TGTGCCAGCAGCTTAATGACAGGCGTCAACTATGGCTACACCTTC.